This T cell receptor (beta chain) was sequenced for a study of blood T cell repertoires in COVID-19 (dated by TCRdb to 2020 to 2021). Study-level background: Samples from collaborators originated in the United States, Italy and Spain and spanned both the acute and convalescent phases of COVID-19. The prospective study material was composed of cDNA or gDNA derived from T cells, B-cell-depleted T cells, or PBMCs. Subjects who had been exposed to COVID-19, were actively infected with it, or had recovered from it provided the deeply sampled blood TCRbeta repertoires that made up the dataset. A freely available public database, intended as a resource for researchers studying the immune response to SARS-CoV-2, is where the repertoires were released. The samples were drawn from two sources: the first 160 participants of the ongoing ImmuneRACE study, and 950 to 1,500 subjects contributed by 6 global collaborators. A de-identified subject ID, COVID-19 status, age in years and sex were almost always included in the sample metadata. Where available, HLA class I and class II types were taken from metadata supplied by the sample provider and were not determined by assay-based typing. Results and caveats for the whole study, not just this receptor: Clinical and demographic metadata were provided uncurated, with the amount varying by source and participant.

In the prospective study, participants were roughly 18 to 95 years old, resided in around 25 geographic areas of the United States, and were enrolled through a virtual design. In the prospective study, participants were assigned to cohorts based on the clinical history participants reported in a screening survey and a study questionnaire. For ImmuneRACE Cohort 3, a participant was defined as recovered based on two consecutive negative NP/OP PCR tests, clearance by a healthcare professional, or resolution of symptoms. Each participant in the prospective study had whole blood, serum and a nasopharyngeal or oropharyngeal swab collected by mobile phlebotomists. Prospective study participants could optionally give additional blood draws and questionnaires over a roughly 2-month period. Before DNA extraction, blood samples from the prospective study were shipped at room temperature or frozen. TCRbeta CDR3 regions were amplified from genomic DNA by means of the immunoSEQ Assay, a bias-controlled multiplex PCR. In the authors' own workflow: Within the assay, amplification of reference gene primers was used to estimate how many nucleated cells each sample contained. To quantify the absolute abundance of each unique TCRbeta CDR3 rearrangement, sequence reads were collapsed and filtered. For each sample, productive Simpson clonality was calculated by taking the square root of Simpson's diversity index across productive rearrangements. Held by TCRdb, this immuneACCESS table contains in-frame sequences only and omits some clones. Under half of the omission traces to an unresolved V gene where checked; the cause of the rest is unknown. V, J and clone size were drawn from that table, and D and trimming were deduced from the DNA. Recorded for this sample are over 300,000 clones; 87% of them occurred a single time. Clones ranked in the top ten supply approximately 5.2% of the sample.

V lost 4 bases and J lost 6 bases; the stretch between them is 17 bases long. The germline V gene (reference sequence) gives CDR1 as LGHDT and CDR2 as YNNKEL. The CDR3 numbers 15 residues from cysteine through phenylalanine. Left in the record is the CDR3 DNA by itself, 45 bases read in frame from the first base. As regards this clone: The antigen it recognizes is unknown. One base away there is no much larger clone; base qualities are not given.

This sequence uses TRBV3-1 (or the pseudogene TRBV3-2) and TRBJ2-3; 7 matching bases give a weak D call of TRBD2. The sequencing sample was made of PBMCs or T cells enriched from blood (not recorded which). The TCR sequence derives from a woman in her thirties who had recovered from COVID-19. The CDR3 protein: CASSPTWGGADTQYF. Read as DNA, the sequence is TGTGCCAGCAGCCCCACGTGGGGGGGGGCGGATACGCAGTATTTT.